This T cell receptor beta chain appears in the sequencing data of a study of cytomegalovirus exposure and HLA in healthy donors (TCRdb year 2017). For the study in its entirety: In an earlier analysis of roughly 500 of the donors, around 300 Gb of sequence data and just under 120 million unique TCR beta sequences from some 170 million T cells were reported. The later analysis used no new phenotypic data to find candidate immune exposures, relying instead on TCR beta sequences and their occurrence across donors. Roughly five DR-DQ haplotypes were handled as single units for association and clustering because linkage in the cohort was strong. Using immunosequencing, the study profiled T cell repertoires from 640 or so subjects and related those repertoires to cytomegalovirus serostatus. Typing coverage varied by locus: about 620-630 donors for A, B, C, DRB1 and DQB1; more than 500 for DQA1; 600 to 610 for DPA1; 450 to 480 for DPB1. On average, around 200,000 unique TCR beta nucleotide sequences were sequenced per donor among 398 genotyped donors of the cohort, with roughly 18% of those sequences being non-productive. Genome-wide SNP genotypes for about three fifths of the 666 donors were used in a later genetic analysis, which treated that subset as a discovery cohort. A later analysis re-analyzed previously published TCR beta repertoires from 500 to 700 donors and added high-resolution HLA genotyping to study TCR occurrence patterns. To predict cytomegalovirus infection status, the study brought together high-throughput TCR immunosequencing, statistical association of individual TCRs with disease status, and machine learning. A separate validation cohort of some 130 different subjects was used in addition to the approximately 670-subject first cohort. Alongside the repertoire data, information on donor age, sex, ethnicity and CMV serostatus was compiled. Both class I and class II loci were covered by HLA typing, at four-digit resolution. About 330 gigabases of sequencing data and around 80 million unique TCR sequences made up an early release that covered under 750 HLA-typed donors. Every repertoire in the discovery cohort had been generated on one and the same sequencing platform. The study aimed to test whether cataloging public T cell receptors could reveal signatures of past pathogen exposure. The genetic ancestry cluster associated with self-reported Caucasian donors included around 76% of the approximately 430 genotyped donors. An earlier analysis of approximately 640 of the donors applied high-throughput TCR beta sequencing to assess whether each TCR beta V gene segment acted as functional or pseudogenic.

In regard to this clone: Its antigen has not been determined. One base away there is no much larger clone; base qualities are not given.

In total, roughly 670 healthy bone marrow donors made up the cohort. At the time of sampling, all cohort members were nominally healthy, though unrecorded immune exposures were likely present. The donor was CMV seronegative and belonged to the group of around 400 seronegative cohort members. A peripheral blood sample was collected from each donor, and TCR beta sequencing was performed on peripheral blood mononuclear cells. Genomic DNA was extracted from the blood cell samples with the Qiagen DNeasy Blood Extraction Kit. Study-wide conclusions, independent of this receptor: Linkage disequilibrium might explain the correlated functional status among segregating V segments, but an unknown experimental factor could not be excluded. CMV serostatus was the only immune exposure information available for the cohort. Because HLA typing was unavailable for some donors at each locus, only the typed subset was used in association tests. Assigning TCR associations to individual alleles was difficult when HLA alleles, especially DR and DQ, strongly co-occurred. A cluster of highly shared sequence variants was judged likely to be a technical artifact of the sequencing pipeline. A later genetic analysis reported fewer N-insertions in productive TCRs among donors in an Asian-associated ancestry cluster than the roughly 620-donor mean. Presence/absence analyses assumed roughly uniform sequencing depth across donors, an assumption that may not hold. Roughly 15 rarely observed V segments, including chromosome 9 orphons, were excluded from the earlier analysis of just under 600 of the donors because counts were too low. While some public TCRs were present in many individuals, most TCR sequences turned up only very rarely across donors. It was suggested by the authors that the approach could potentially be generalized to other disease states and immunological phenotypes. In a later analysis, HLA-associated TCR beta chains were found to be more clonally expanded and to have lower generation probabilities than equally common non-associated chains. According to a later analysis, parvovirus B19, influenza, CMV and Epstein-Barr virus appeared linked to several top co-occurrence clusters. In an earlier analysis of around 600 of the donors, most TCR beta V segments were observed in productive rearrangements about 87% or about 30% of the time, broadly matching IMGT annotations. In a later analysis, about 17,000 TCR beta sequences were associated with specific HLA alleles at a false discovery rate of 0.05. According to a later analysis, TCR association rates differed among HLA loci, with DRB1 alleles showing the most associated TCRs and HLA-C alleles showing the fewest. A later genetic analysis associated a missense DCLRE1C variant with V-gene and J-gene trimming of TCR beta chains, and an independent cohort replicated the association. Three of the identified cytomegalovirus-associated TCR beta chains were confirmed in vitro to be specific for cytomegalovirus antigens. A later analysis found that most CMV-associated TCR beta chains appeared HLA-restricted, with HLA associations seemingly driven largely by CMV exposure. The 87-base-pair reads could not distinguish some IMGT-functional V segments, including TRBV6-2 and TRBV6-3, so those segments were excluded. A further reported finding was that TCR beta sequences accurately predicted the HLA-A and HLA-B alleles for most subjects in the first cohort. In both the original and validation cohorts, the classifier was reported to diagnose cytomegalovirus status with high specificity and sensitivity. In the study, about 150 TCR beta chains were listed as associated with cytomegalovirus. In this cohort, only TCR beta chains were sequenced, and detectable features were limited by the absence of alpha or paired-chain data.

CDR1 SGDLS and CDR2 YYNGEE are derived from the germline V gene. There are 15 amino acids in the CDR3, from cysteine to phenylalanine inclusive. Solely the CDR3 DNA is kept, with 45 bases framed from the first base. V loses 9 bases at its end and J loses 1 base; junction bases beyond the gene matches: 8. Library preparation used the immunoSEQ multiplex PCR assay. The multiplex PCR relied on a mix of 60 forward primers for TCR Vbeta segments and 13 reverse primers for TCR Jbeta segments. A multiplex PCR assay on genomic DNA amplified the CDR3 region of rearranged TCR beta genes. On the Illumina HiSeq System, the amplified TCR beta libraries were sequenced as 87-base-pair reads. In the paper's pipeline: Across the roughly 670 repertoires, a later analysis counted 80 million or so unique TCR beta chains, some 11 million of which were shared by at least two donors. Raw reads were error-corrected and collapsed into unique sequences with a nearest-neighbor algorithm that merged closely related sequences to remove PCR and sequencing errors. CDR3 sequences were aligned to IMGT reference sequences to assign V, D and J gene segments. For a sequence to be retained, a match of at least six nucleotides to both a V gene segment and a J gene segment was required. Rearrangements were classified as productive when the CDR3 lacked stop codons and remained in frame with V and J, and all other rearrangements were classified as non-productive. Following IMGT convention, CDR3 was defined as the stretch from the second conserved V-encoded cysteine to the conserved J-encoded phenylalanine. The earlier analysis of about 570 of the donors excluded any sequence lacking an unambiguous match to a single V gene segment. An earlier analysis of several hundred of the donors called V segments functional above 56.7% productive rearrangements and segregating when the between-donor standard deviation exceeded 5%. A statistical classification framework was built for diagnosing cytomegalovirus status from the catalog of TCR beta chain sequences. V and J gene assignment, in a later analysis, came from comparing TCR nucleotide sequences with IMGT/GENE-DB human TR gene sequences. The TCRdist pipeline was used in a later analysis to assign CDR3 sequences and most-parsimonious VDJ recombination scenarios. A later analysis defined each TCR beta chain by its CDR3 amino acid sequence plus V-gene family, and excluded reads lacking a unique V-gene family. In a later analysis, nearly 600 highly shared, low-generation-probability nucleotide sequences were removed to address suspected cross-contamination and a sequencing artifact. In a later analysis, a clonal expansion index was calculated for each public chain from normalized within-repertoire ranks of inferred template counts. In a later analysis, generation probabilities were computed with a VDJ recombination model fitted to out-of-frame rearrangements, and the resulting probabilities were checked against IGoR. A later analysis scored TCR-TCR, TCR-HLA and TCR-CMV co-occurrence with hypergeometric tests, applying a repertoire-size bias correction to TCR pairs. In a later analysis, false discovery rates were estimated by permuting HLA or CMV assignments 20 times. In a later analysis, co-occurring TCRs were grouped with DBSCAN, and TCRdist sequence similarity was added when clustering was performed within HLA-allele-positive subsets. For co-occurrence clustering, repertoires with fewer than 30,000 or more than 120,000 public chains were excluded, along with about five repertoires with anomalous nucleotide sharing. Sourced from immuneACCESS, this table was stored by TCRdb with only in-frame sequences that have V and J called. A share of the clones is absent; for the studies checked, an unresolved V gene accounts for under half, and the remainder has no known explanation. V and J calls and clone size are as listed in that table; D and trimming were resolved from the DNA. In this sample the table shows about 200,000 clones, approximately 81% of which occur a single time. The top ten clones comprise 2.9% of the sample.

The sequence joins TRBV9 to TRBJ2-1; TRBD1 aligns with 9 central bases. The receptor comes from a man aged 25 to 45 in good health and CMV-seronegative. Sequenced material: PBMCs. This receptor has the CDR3 CAISPGQGSYNEQFF. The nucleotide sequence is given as TGTGCCATTTCACCGGGACAGGGATCCTACAATGAGCAGTTCTTC.